This TCR beta chain is from a study of shared clonotypes between healthy human individuals. Points from the study as a whole: Investigators expected sequencing depth to affect clonotype sharing among donors. A few donors shared around 5.2% of their naive CD4 clonotypes.

The protocol was immunoSEQ multiplex PCR, while the TCRdb copy is restricted to in-frame clones and leaves out a portion. The sample lists 150,000 to 200,000 clones; around 63% were seen once. This clone came up many times. Its specificity is not known. V lost 4 bases, J lost 6 bases, and 13 bases stayed unmatched. Germline V gene lookup returns CDR1 SNHLY and CDR2 FYNNEI. CDR3 length: 18 residues. V gene TRBV2 combines with J gene TRBJ2-1; 12 bases map to TRBD2. The TCR originated in a man between 25 and 39 years old in good health. The sequencing sample was made of memory CD4+ T cells sorted from blood. Sample subset: CD45RA-negative fraction. CDR3 region: CASSGPLLAGGASNEQFF. CDR3 DNA sequence: TGTGCCAGCAGTGGCCCCCTACTAGCGGGAGGAGCCTCCAATGAGCAGTTCTTC.